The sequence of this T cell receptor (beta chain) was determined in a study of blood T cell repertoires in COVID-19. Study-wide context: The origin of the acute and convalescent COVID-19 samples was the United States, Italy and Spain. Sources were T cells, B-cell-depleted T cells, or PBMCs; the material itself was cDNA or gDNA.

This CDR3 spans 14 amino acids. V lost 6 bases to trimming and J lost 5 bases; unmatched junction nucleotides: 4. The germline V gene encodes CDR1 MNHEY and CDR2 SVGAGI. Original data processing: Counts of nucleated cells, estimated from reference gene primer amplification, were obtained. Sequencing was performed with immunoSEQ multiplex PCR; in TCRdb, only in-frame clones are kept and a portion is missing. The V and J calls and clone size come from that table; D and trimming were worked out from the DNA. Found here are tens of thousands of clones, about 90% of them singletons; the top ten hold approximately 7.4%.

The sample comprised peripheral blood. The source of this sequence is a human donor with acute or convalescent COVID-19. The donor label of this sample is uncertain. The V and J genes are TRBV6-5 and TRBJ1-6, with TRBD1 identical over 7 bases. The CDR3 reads CASRRDSNNSPLHF. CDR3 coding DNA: TGTGCCAGCAGGCGGGACAGCAATAATTCACCCCTCCACTTT.